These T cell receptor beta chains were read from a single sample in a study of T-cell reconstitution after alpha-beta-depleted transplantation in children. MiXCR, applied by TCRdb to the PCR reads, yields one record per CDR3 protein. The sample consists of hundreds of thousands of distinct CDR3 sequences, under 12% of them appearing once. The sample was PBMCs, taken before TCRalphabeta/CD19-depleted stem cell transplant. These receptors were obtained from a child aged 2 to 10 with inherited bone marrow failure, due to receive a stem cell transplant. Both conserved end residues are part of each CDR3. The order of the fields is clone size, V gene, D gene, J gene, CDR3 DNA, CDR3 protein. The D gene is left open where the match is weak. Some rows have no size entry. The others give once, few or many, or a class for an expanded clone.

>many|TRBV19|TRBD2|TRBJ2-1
TGTGCCAGTAGCACCACTAGCGGCTACAATGAGCAGTTCTTC
CASSTTSGYNEQFF
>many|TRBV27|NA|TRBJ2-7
TGTGCCAGCAGTTTCGTCAACTCCTACGAGCAGTACTTC
CASSFVNSYEQYF
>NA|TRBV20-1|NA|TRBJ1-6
TGCAGTGCTAGAGAAGCGGGTTCACCCCTCCACTTT
CSAREAGSPLHF
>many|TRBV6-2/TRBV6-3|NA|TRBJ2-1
TGTGCCAGCAGCCCCCCGATGACCTTACCCTCCTACAATGAGCAGTTCTTC
CASSPPMTLPSYNEQFF
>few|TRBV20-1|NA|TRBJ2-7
TGCAGTGCTAGGGAAGCTAGCCCCAACGAGCAGTACTTC
CSAREASPNEQYF
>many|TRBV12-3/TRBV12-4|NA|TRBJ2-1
TGTGCCAGCAGATCGGGCCCGGAGTTTGTCGATGAGCAGTTCTTC
CASRSGPEFVDEQFF
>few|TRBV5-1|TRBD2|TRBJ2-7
TGCGCCAGCAGCCCACGGAGATCGGGGGGAGACTACGAGCAGTACTTC
CASSPRRSGGDYEQYF
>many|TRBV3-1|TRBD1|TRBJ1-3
TGTGCCAGCAGCCCCTTTTTTTTATTAGGGACAGCTGGAAACACCATATATTTT
CASSPFFLLGTAGNTIYF
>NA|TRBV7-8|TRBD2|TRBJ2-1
TGTGCCAGCAGCTTTCTGGGTGGACTAGCGGGACCGAGCTCCTACAATGAGCAGTTCTTC
CASSFLGGLAGPSSYNEQFF
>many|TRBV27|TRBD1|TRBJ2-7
TGTGCCAGCAGTTCGGGACAGGGGAACTACGAGCAGTACTTC
CASSSGQGNYEQYF
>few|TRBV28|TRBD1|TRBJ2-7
TGTGCCACCCTCGCCCGGGACAGGGGGTACGAGCAGTACTTC
CATLARDRGYEQYF
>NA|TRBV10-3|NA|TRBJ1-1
TGTGCCTGCGAACCGATTTTGAACACTGAAGCTTTCTTT
CACEPILNTEAFF
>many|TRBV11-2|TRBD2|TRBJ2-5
TGTGCCAGCAGCTTTGTTTCCCCGGGACTAGCGGGGCCAAAAGAGACCCAGTACTTC
CASSFVSPGLAGPKETQYF
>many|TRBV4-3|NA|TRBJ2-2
TGCGCCAGCAGCCAAGATGGGGGACGGACGTCGGAGCTGTTTTTT
CASSQDGGRTSELFF
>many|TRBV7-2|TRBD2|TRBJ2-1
TGTGCCAGCAGCGTACCTAGAGCGGGAGGGAAGCAGTTCTTC
CASSVPRAGGKQFF
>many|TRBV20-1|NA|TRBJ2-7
TGCAGTGCTAGAGATCCAGGTCCGAATGGGGCCGAGGAGCAGTACTTC
CSARDPGPNGAEEQYF
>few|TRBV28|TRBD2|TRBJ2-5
TGTGCCAGCAGTCCAGGACTAGCCCAGATTGCCCAGTACTTC
CASSPGLAQIAQYF
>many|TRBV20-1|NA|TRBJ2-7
TGCAGTGCTAGAGATCGCTGGAAGCAGGGTAGCTACGACGAGCAGTACTTC
CSARDRWKQGSYDEQYF
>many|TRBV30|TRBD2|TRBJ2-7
TGTGCCTGGAGTGTAACTTGGACTAGCGGTTACGAGCAGTACTTC
CAWSVTWTSGYEQYF
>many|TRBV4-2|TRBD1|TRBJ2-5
TGTGCCAGCAGCCAACCCGGGACAGGGAGGGGAGTGACCCAGTACTTC
CASSQPGTGRGVTQYF
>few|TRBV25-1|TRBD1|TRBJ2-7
TGTGCCAGCAGTGCCCGACCAAGGACAGGGGGATACTCCTACGAGCAGTACTTC
CASSARPRTGGYSYEQYF
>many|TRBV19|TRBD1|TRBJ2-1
TGTGCCAGTAGTCTCGGACAGGGGGGCTACAATGAGCAGTTCTTC
CASSLGQGGYNEQFF
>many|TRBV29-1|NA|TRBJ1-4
TGCAGCGTCGCGGGCCCAACGCGGGAAAAACTGTTTTTT
CSVAGPTREKLFF
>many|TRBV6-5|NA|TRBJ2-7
TGTGCCAGCAGTTACTCTGCGGTCCACGAGCAGTACTTC
CASSYSAVHEQYF
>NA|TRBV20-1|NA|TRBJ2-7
TGCAGTGCCCCGCTGTGGGAGAGATACGAGCAGTACTTC
CSAPLWERYEQYF
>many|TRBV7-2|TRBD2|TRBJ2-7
TGTGCCAGCAGACTGGGGGGAGGGCCCAACGAGCAGTACTTC
CASRLGGGPNEQYF
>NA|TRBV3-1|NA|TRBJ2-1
TGTGCCAGCAGCCAAGCCAGTTGGGGGGTGTCCAATGAGCAGTTCTTC
CASSQASWGVSNEQFF
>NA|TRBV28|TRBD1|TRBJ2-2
TGTGCCAGCACCGTGGACAGGGGGAGTAGGGATCCCGGGGAGCTGTTTTTT
CASTVDRGSRDPGELFF
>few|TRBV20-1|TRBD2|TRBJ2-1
TGCAGTGCTAGAGGGTGGAGGATTTTTGGACTAGCGGGAGGGATGTCCTACAATGAGCAGTTCTTC
CSARGWRIFGLAGGMSYNEQFF
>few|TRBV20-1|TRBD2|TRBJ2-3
TGCAGTGTTGCAACCGGGACTAGCGGAAAAGATACGCAGTATTTT
CSVATGTSGKDTQYF
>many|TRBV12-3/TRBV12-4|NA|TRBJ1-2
TGTGCCAGCAGTGTGGGCCTTTTCTACACCTTC
CASSVGLFYTF
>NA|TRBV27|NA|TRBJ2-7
TGTGCCAGCAGTCCTTTGGGTCTCCGGACCTACGAGCAGTACTTC
CASSPLGLRTYEQYF
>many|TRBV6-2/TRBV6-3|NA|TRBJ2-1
TGTGCCAGCAGTACCACTAGTGCTGCGCAGTTCTTC
CASSTTSAAQFF
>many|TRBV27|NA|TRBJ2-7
TGTGCCAGCAGTCCCTGGGGAGGGGGAGAGTACGAGCAGTACTTC
CASSPWGGGEYEQYF
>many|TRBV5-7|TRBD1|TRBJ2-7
TGTGCCAGCAGCGCCATACTCCGGGACAGGGGTTCCTACGAGCAGTACTTC
CASSAILRDRGSYEQYF
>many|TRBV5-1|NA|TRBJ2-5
TGCGCCAGCAGCTTCACAGGGGGGGAATTGGAGACCCAGTACTTC
CASSFTGGELETQYF
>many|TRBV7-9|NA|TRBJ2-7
TGTGCCAGCAGCTTAAACCCCCCGGGACCCTACGAGCAGTACTTC
CASSLNPPGPYEQYF
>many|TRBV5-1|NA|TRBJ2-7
TGCGCCAGCAGCCCCGCCCAAGAGGGTTTCTACGAGCAGTACTTC
CASSPAQEGFYEQYF
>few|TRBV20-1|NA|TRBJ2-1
TGCAGTGCTAGGGGAGCCCTTTACAATGAGCAGTTCTTC
CSARGALYNEQFF
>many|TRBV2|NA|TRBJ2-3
TGTGCCAGCAGCCATGGGGGGACGGCTAGCGATACGCAGTATTTT
CASSHGGTASDTQYF
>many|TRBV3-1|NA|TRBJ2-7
TGTGCCAGCAGCCAGCCAGGGACCGAGCAGTACTTC
CASSQPGTEQYF
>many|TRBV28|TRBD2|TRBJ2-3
TGTGCCAGCAGTTTTTCTACTAGCGGGGCCACAGATACGCAGTATTTT
CASSFSTSGATDTQYF
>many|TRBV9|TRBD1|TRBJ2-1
TGTGCCAGCAGCCAGGGGACAGGGACCTACAATGAGCAGTTCTTC
CASSQGTGTYNEQFF
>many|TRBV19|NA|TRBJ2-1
TGTGCCAGTAGGACCGGGATGGGGCGGGATAAACTCAATGAGCAGTTCTTC
CASRTGMGRDKLNEQFF
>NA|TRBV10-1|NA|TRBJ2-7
TGCGCCAGCAGCGACAAAGCTGTTGGCGAGCAGTACTTC
CASSDKAVGEQYF
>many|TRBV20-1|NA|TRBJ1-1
TGCAGTGCTAGACGTCCAGGGACCCGGAGCTCTGAAGCTTTCTTT
CSARRPGTRSSEAFF
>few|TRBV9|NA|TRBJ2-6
TGTGCCAGCAGTATGGGCTGGCGGGCCCGCTCTGGGGCCAACGTCCTGACTTTC
CASSMGWRARSGANVLTF
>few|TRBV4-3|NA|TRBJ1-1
TGCGCCAGCAGCCCGCTGGAGAGGGGTGCAGCTTTCTTT
CASSPLERGAAFF
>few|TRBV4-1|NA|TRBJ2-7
TGCGCCAGCAACTTCAGCAGGGAGACCTCCTACGAGCAGTACTTC
CASNFSRETSYEQYF
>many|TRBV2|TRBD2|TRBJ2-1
TGTGCCAGCAGCCTTGACTCGGCGGGGGACAATGAGCAGTTCTTC
CASSLDSAGDNEQFF
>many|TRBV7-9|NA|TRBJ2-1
TGTGCCTCCGCCGGGCCGAATGAGCAGTTCTTC
CASAGPNEQFF